The 28 T cell receptor beta chains reported below all come from one sample, sequenced in a study of control samples from healthy donors and cancer patients. Data came from immunoSEQ multiplex PCR; TCRdb stores just in-frame clones and leaves some out. The repertoire holds around 190,000 clones, with roughly 90% as singletons. The specimen was blood. The source of these receptors is a woman aged 45-60 years in good health.

The V and J genes are TRBV28 and TRBJ1-5; D is undetermined. CDR1 MDHEN and CDR2 SYDVKM come from the germline V gene. V dropped 3 bases and J dropped 6 bases, with 6 bases sitting between them. The CDR3 totals 12 residues. DNA of the CDR3: TGTGCCAGCAGTTTTGGCTTTCAGCCCCAGCATTTT. This gives the protein CASSFGFQPQHF.

A note on this clone: Other DNA sequences from this sample encode an identical CDR3 as well. The chain links TRBV11-3 to TRBJ2-1, with D perhaps TRBD2 (6 bases). This CDR3 has 14 amino acids. Trimming cost V 0 bases and J 6 bases, with 9 bases left between them. The germline CDR1 and CDR2 sequences are SGHNT and YENEEA. This CDR3 is CASSLDLGGNEQFF. CDR3 nucleotides: TGTGCCAGCAGCTTAGATCTGGGGGGCAATGAGCAGTTCTTC.

The chain has TRBV7-3 and TRBJ1-1, with D perhaps TRBD1 (5 bases). The V gene lost 5 bases and the J gene lost 0 bases, with 7 bases spanning the gap. The CDR3 runs 13 residues. CDR1 is SGHTA, CDR2 FQGTGA, per germline. In DNA, the CDR3 is TGTGCCAGCAGCACAGGACTGAACACTGAAGCTTTCTTT. Translation: CASSTGLNTEAFF. The whole variable domain, remainder taken from reference TRBV7-3 and TRBJ1-1, is GAGVSQTPSNKVTEKGKYVELRCDPISGHTALYWYRQSLGQGPEFLIYFQGTGAADDSGLPNDRFFAVRPEGSVSTLKIQRTERGDSAVYLCASSTGLNTEAFFGQGTRLTVV.

The chain carries TRBV5-1 and TRBJ1-4; perhaps TRBD1 as D (5 bases). This CDR3 contains 13 residues. V lost 7 bases, J lost 1 base, and 8 bases lay in between. The germline V gene encodes CDR1 SGHRS and CDR2 YFSETQ. CDR3 bases: TGCGCCAGCCGGGACCTAACTAATGAAAAACTGTTTTTT. Residues: CASRDLTNEKLFF.

The chain combines TRBV20-1 with TRBJ1-5; no clear D. Trimming pared 3 bases from V and 0 bases from J, leaving 9 bases between. Germline V gene lookup returns CDR1 DFQATT and CDR2 SNEGSKA (reference sequence). The CDR3 is made up of 14 amino acids. The CDR3 spells CSASPVYSNQPQHF. Written as DNA, the CDR3 is TGCAGTGCTAGTCCGGTCTATAGCAATCAGCCCCAGCATTTT.

This CDR3 is CASRTGTVNTEAFF. The CDR3 DNA reads as TGTGCCAGCAGAACCGGGACGGTGAACACTGAAGCTTTCTTT. The J gene is TRBJ1-1, the V gene TRBV2; tentative D call: TRBD1 (5 bases). The CDR3 length is 14 residues. V was trimmed by 6 bases and J by 0 bases, leaving 11 bases between them. Germline V gene lookup returns CDR1 SNHLY and CDR2 FYNNEI.

The chain uses TRBV5-1 and TRBJ2-1; maybe TRBD2 (7 bases). Germline V gene data show CDR1 as SGHRS and CDR2 as YFSETQ. The CDR3 runs 16 residues. V lost 0 bases, J lost 0 bases, and 10 bases lay in between. In DNA form, the CDR3 reads TGCGCCAGCAGCTTGGAGGGGGGGAGCTCCTACAATGAGCAGTTCTTC. The encoded protein is CASSLEGGSSYNEQFF.

The CDR3 DNA is TGTGCCACCAGCAGAGATCAGGGGGGGACCACAGATACGCAGTATTTT. It yields the protein CATSRDQGGTTDTQYF. The genes are TRBV15 and TRBJ2-3, with D perhaps TRBD1 or TRBD2 (7 bases each). Germline V gene lookup returns CDR1 LNHNV and CDR2 YYDKDF (reference sequence). The ends were cut back, 0 bases at V and 2 bases at J, with 12 bases in the middle. The CDR3 covers 16 residues.

The rearrangement uses TRBV4-1 and TRBJ1-2; 10 nucleotides agree with TRBD1. The V segment lost 0 bases and the J segment 3 bases; nucleotides outside the gene matches: 7. CDR1 is MGHRA, CDR2 YSYEKL, per germline. The CDR3 runs to 17 residues. CDR3 in amino acids: CASSQDGRTGGDYGYTF. For the CDR3, the DNA is TGCGCCAGCAGCCAAGATGGGAGGACAGGGGGGGACTATGGCTACACCTTC.

V usage is TRBV28 and J usage is TRBJ2-7, with no clear D. Germline V gene sequence: CDR1 MDHEN, CDR2 SYDVKM. V lost 8 bases and J lost 3, with 14 bases in between. The CDR3 contains 13 residues. In DNA form, the CDR3 reads TGTGCCAGCGGTCCCCCGAAGGGCTACGAGCAGTACTTC. This gives the protein CASGPPKGYEQYF.

In its sample, this clone was seen once. The chain has TRBV6-5 and TRBJ1-4; D unresolved. Germline V gene sequence: CDR1 MNHEY, CDR2 SVGAGI. The CDR3 has 11 residues. V dropped 4 bases and J dropped 10 bases, with 7 bases sitting between them. The CDR3: CASSWVGKLFF. DNA for the CDR3: TGTGCCAGCAGTTGGGTGGGAAAACTGTTTTTT.

This clone was counted once. V is TRBV7-2 and J is TRBJ2-2; D perhaps matches TRBD2 (5 bases). Trimming took 7 bases from V and 2 from J, leaving 14 bases between them. The CDR3 sequence is 15 residues long. The germline gives CDR1 SGHTA, CDR2 FQGNSA. CDR3 region: CASTLIGLNTGELFF. CDR3 in DNA: TGTGCCAGCACCCTTATCGGACTTAACACCGGGGAGCTGTTTTTT.

The V gene is TRBV14, the J gene TRBJ1-1; 10 bases are a match to TRBD1. The V gene end was trimmed by 4 bases and the J gene end by 5 bases; junction bases not matched to a gene: 10. CDR1 is SGHDN and CDR2 is FVKESK in the germline V gene. The CDR3 totals 16 residues. The CDR3, as DNA: TGTGCCAGCAGCCCCTTCCTCGGACAGGGGGATACTGAAGCTTTCTTT. It codes for CASSPFLGQGDTEAFF.

The J gene is TRBJ2-3, the V gene TRBV5-1, with 7 bases fitting TRBD2. The J segment lost 6 bases and the V segment lost 4 bases, leaving 8 bases of the junction unmatched. The CDR3 covers 14 residues. CDR1 and CDR2 from the germline V gene are SGHRS and YFSETQ. The CDR3 DNA is TGCGCCAGCAGCCCGGGGGGAGGGTTGGATACGCAGTATTTT. This translates into CASSPGGGLDTQYF.

The chain combines TRBV24-1 with TRBJ2-5, with a tentative D call TRBD1 (6 bases). Germline assignment: CDR1 KGHDR and CDR2 SFDVKD. The CDR3 spans 14 residues. V was trimmed by 5 bases and J by 1 base, leaving 10 bases between them. CDR3: CATSGRQVQETQYF. The DNA for the CDR3 is TGTGCCACCAGTGGAAGACAGGTCCAAGAGACCCAGTACTTC.

CDR3 residues: CASSLDTGGTEAFF. CDR3 nucleotide sequence: TGCGCCAGCAGCTTGGATACAGGGGGCACTGAAGCTTTCTTT. The chain links TRBV5-1 to TRBJ1-1; 8 bases line up with TRBD1. With V trimmed by 0 bases and J by 4 bases, 2 bases remained unmatched. CDR3 length equals 14 residues. In germline, CDR1 is SGHRS, CDR2 YFSETQ.

V usage is TRBV6-1 and J usage is TRBJ1-2; D gene ambiguous. CDR3 size: 10 residues. V was trimmed by 5 bases and J by 5 bases, leaving 3 bases between them. Germline lookup yields CDR1 MNHNS and CDR2 SASEGT. The CDR3 DNA follows: TGTGCCAGCAGTTCATATGGCTACACCTTC. Translated, it gives CASSSYGYTF.

This chain connects TRBV7-2 to TRBJ1-3, with D hard to call. This CDR3 comprises 16 residues. Germline CDR1 SGHTA, CDR2 FQGNSA. The ends were cut back, 5 bases at V and 1 base at J, with 15 bases in the middle. This CDR3 reads CASSPWVGGSGNTIYF. The CDR3 nucleotides read TGTGCCAGCAGCCCCTGGGTGGGAGGGTCTGGAAACACCATATATTTT.

The chain employs TRBV19 and TRBJ1-5, with D unresolved. Trimming cost V 6 bases and J 2 bases, with 8 bases left between them. Germline assignment: CDR1 LNHDA and CDR2 SQIVND (reference sequence). The CDR3 length is 13 residues. For the CDR3, the DNA is TGTGCCAGTAGGGACGTCCGCAATCAGCCCCAGCATTTT. It codes for CASRDVRNQPQHF.

The chain is built from TRBV18 and TRBJ1-1; tentatively, D is TRBD1 (5 bases). V was shortened by 0 bases and J by 5 bases, with 19 bases between the two germline ends. The germline CDR1 and CDR2 sequences are KGHSH and LQKENI. The CDR3 is made up of 17 amino acids. CDR3 region: CASSPPRAGLSVTEAFF. The CDR3 coding sequence is TGTGCCAGCTCACCACCTCGGGCAGGGTTATCGGTAACTGAAGCTTTCTTT.

This clone was detected once. This rearrangement joins TRBV4-1 to TRBJ2-2; D perhaps matches TRBD1 (5 bases). V was shortened by 4 bases and J by 5 bases, with 20 bases between the two germline ends. CDR3 size: 17 residues. Per germline, CDR1 MGHRA and CDR2 YSYEKL. This CDR3 reads CASSLRQTQRITGELFF. The CDR3 DNA reads TGCGCCAGCAGCCTTAGACAGACCCAGAGAATAACCGGGGAGCTGTTTTTT.

The chain joins TRBV6-5 to TRBJ1-4; D is undetermined. The ends were cut back, 0 bases at V and 5 bases at J, with 10 bases in the middle. This CDR3 has 15 amino acids. Germline loops: CDR1 MNHEY, CDR2 SVGAGI. CDR3 in amino acids: CASSYSTPKNEKLFF. The CDR3 nucleotides read TGTGCCAGCAGTTACTCGACACCTAAAAATGAAAAACTGTTTTTT.

V usage is TRBV7-9 and J usage is TRBJ1-2; D gene uncertain. The CDR3 has 13 residues. CDR1 and CDR2 (germline): SEHNR, FQNEAQ (reference sequence). V gave up 0 bases and J gave up 6 bases, with 8 bases separating them. CDR3 DNA sequence: TGTGCCAGCAGCTTAGCGAGCACAGATGGCTACACCTTC. Its translation is CASSLASTDGYTF. The variable domain in full, with the rest retrieved from reference TRBV7-9 and TRBJ1-2, is DTGVSQNPRHKITKRGQNVTFRCDPISEHNRLYWYRQTLGQGPEFLTYFQNEAQLEKSRLLSDRFSAERPKGSFSTLEIQRTEQGDSAMYLCASSLASTDGYTFGSGTRLTVV.

The chain's CDR3 is CASSLGAFGYF. CDR3 DNA sequence: TGTGCCAGCAGCTTAGGCGCTTTCGGGTATTTT. The rearrangement uses TRBV7-2 and TRBJ2-3; D remains ambiguous. CDR1 is SGHTA and CDR2 is FQGNSA in the germline V gene. Trimming took 1 base from V and 14 from J, leaving 10 bases between them. The CDR3 sequence is 11 residues long.

The rearrangement links TRBV7-9 to TRBJ1-2; perhaps TRBD1 as D (6 bases). The CDR3 length is 15 residues. V lost 5 bases and J lost 7, with 20 bases in between. Germline CDR1 is SEHNR and CDR2 is FQNEAQ (reference sequence). This CDR3 is CASSVGTTRFSGYTF. CDR3 DNA: TGTGCCAGCAGCGTCGGGACAACTAGGTTTTCTGGCTACACCTTC.

This chain joins TRBV7-2 and TRBJ2-5; the D gene is possibly TRBD2 (6 bases). The CDR3 has 15 residues. Trimming took off 1 base at V and 8 bases at J, with 17 bases between the two ends. Germline-derived CDR1 and CDR2 are SGHTA and FQGNSA. Written as DNA, the CDR3 is TGTGCCAGCAGCTTAGGTTGGGACCGAGCGGGTACCCAGTACTTC. Translating gives CASSLGWDRAGTQYF.

The rearrangement joins TRBV7-2 to TRBJ2-7, with D perhaps TRBD1 or TRBD2 (5 bases each). V was clipped by 1 base and J by 6 bases, with 19 bases between them. The CDR3 is 16 amino acids. In germline, CDR1 is SGHTA, CDR2 FQGNSA. As DNA, the CDR3 is TGTGCCAGCAGCTTAGAGTGGGGGAGACCTTTGGCCGAGCAGTACTTC. Protein: CASSLEWGRPLAEQYF.

The table lists this clone with a count of one. The chain is built from TRBV19 and TRBJ2-2, with D maybe TRBD2 (5 bases). CDR3 length: 15 residues. CDR1 and CDR2 (germline): LNHDA, SQIVND (reference sequence). V gave up 3 bases and J gave up 4 bases, with 12 bases separating them. The CDR3 here is CASSIVGVVTGELFF. As DNA, the CDR3 is TGTGCCAGTAGTATCGTGGGAGTAGTCACCGGGGAGCTGTTTTTT.